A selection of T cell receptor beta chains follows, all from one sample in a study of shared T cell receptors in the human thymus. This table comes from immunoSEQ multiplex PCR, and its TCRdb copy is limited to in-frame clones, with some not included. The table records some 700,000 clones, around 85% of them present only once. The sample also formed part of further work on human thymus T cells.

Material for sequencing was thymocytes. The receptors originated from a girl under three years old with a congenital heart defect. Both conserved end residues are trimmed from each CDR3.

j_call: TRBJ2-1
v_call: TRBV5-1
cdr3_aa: ASSQTPRGGAQGEQF

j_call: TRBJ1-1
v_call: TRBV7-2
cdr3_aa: ASSLARVGLEAF

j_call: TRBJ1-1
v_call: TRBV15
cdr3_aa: ATSRVGTGVNTEAF

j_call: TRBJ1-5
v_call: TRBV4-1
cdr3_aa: ASSQVQGSNQPQH

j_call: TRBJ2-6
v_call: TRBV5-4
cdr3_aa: ASSFSRVLAGGPGANVLT

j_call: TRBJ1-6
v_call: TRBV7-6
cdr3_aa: ASSLIQGGPSSYNSPLH

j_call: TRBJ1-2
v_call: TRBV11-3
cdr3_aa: ASSPPPRQHGYT

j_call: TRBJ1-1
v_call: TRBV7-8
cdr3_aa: ASSPITGGGAGTEAF

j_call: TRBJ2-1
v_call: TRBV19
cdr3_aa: ASRIEGGPENEQF

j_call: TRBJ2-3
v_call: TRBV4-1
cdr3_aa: ASSLEGPDTQY

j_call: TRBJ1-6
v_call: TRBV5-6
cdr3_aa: ASSTPLGQGKGSPLH

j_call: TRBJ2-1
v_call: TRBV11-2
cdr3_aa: ASSRSPTGQYYNEQF

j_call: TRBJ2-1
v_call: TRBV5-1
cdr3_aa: ASSLGLAGAQPNNEQF

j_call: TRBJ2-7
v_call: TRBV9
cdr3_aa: ASSVGASYEQY

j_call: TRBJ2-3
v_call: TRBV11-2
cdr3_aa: ASSLVGAYTDTQY